The text below deals with one TCR beta chain. Its matching antigen is unknown. V shed 5 bases and J shed 0 bases, with 7 bases lying between them. CDR1 and CDR2 (germline): MNHEY, SMNVEV (reference sequence). This CDR3 is 14 amino acids long. The data were taken from a study of graft-versus-host responses after intestinal transplantation. Only in-frame clones appear in the TCRdb table, and some are missing; sequencing was by immunoSEQ multiplex PCR. Here the sample spans roughly 120,000 clones, 90% to 95% being singletons. The receptor comes from a human donor who was the organ donor for an intestinal transplant. Sample: unstimulated CD8+ T cells sorted from spleen or lymph node cells, taken before transplant. V and J are TRBV27 and TRBJ2-2; D not certain. CDR3 sequence (DNA): TGTGCCAGCAGTCCACACCCGAACACCGGGGAGCTGTTTTTT. It translates to CASSPHPNTGELFF.